These T cell receptor beta chains were read from a single sample in a study of radiotherapy plus CTLA-4 blockade in lung cancer. Profiled with immunoSEQ multiplex PCR; TCRdb holds only in-frame clones, not every one. Among 40,000 to 45,000 clones listed, 55% to 80% were seen once. The sample was peripheral blood, taken from a patient treated with radiotherapy plus ipilimumab. These receptors all come from a human donor with non-small cell lung cancer who had a partial response to radiotherapy plus ipilimumab. Each CDR3 is given without its conserved first and last residue. Clone size is not always given. Where it is, it says once, few, many or a class for expanded clones.

j_gene: TRBJ1-2; abundance: many; v_gene: TRBV29-1; CDR3aa: SVGGGQANYGYT
j_gene: TRBJ2-3; abundance: NA; v_gene: TRBV5-1; CDR3aa: ASSLVLSAGGSDTQY
j_gene: TRBJ1-4; abundance: few; v_gene: TRBV7-9; CDR3aa: ASSFYSEKLF
j_gene: TRBJ1-4; abundance: few; v_gene: TRBV5-8; CDR3aa: ASSLANGQLNEKLF
j_gene: TRBJ2-7; abundance: NA; v_gene: TRBV4-2; CDR3aa: ASSLRDEQY
j_gene: TRBJ2-1; abundance: NA; v_gene: TRBV29-1; CDR3aa: SVGLAGGRVRSYNEQF
j_gene: TRBJ2-7; abundance: NA; v_gene: TRBV7-8; CDR3aa: ASSLRRLAGGGEQY
j_gene: TRBJ1-1; abundance: NA; v_gene: TRBV6-6; CDR3aa: ASCRGRGDTEAF
j_gene: TRBJ2-1; abundance: NA; v_gene: TRBV5-1; CDR3aa: ASSPYAGGQNEQF
j_gene: TRBJ1-1; abundance: few; v_gene: TRBV7-9; CDR3aa: ASSLADRRSTEAF
j_gene: TRBJ1-2; abundance: NA; v_gene: TRBV25-1; CDR3aa: ASSDSKSYGYT
j_gene: TRBJ1-4; abundance: NA; v_gene: TRBV5-6; CDR3aa: ASSSGSEKLF
j_gene: TRBJ1-5; abundance: once; v_gene: TRBV5-4; CDR3aa: ASSQGQGDQPQH
j_gene: TRBJ1-1; abundance: NA; v_gene: TRBV6-1; CDR3aa: ASTSWRTVTEAF
j_gene: TRBJ1-2; abundance: NA; v_gene: TRBV7-9; CDR3aa: ASSLVLEGALGPYGYT
j_gene: TRBJ2-7; abundance: NA; v_gene: TRBV6-1; CDR3aa: ASSLGAGEQY
j_gene: TRBJ1-1; abundance: once; v_gene: TRBV7-3; CDR3aa: ASSIDRGTEAF
j_gene: TRBJ2-7; abundance: NA; v_gene: TRBV29-1; CDR3aa: SVVMRGPTYEQY
j_gene: TRBJ1-1; abundance: medium-sized; v_gene: TRBV9; CDR3aa: ASSVGDRGRDSEAF
j_gene: TRBJ2-4; abundance: once; v_gene: TRBV15; CDR3aa: ATSTKGSGWDKNIQY
j_gene: TRBJ2-7; abundance: NA; v_gene: TRBV4-2; CDR3aa: ASSTLQGTEQY
j_gene: TRBJ2-6; abundance: NA; v_gene: TRBV29-1; CDR3aa: SVPRDTGANVLT
j_gene: TRBJ2-1; abundance: NA; v_gene: TRBV10-3; CDR3aa: AISGLAGPTYNEQF
j_gene: TRBJ1-5; abundance: NA; v_gene: TRBV19; CDR3aa: ASDRDRSRGQPQH
j_gene: TRBJ1-2; abundance: NA; v_gene: TRBV5-5; CDR3aa: ASSFGTGGLGVYGYT
j_gene: TRBJ2-5; abundance: NA; v_gene: TRBV29-1; CDR3aa: STGQGAGEETQY
j_gene: TRBJ1-3; abundance: few; v_gene: TRBV10-3; CDR3aa: ATKPQGDGNTIY
j_gene: TRBJ2-5; abundance: NA; v_gene: TRBV14; CDR3aa: ASSFSAGAGETQY
j_gene: TRBJ2-3; abundance: NA; v_gene: TRBV9; CDR3aa: ASGTAGDTDTQY
j_gene: TRBJ2-1; abundance: NA; v_gene: TRBV2; CDR3aa: ASREYNEQF
j_gene: TRBJ1-5; abundance: NA; v_gene: TRBV7-6; CDR3aa: ASSSEQGRPQH
j_gene: TRBJ2-1; abundance: NA; v_gene: TRBV7-9; CDR3aa: ASSLGTVYNEQF
j_gene: TRBJ2-3; abundance: NA; v_gene: TRBV30; CDR3aa: AWSDGTDGDTQY
j_gene: TRBJ2-3; abundance: NA; v_gene: TRBV7-9; CDR3aa: ASSTTGTDTQY
j_gene: TRBJ2-2; abundance: NA; v_gene: TRBV2; CDR3aa: ANRGRGTGELF
j_gene: TRBJ1-2; abundance: NA; v_gene: TRBV5-6; CDR3aa: ASSSTGLEGYT
j_gene: TRBJ1-2; abundance: NA; v_gene: TRBV7-2; CDR3aa: ASSLSPGTGGSGYT
j_gene: TRBJ1-4; abundance: NA; v_gene: TRBV7-3; CDR3aa: ASSSTGGTNEKLF
j_gene: TRBJ2-7; abundance: NA; v_gene: TRBV6-1; CDR3aa: ASENLSSYEQY
j_gene: TRBJ2-1; abundance: NA; v_gene: TRBV4-3; CDR3aa: ASSQESGQGGHEQF
j_gene: TRBJ1-2; abundance: NA; v_gene: TRBV2; CDR3aa: ASSEQGAQGYT
j_gene: TRBJ2-7; abundance: NA; v_gene: TRBV5-6; CDR3aa: ASSFGGGSSYEQY
j_gene: TRBJ2-1; abundance: NA; v_gene: TRBV2; CDR3aa: ASSEAVREQF
j_gene: TRBJ1-4; abundance: once; v_gene: TRBV6-1; CDR3aa: ASSFTTGKPEKLF
j_gene: TRBJ1-1; abundance: NA; v_gene: TRBV6-1; CDR3aa: ASSAGSLGGEAF
j_gene: TRBJ1-4; abundance: NA; v_gene: TRBV6-6; CDR3aa: ASSPGQGSEKLF
j_gene: TRBJ1-5; abundance: NA; v_gene: TRBV2; CDR3aa: ASSLNSNQPQH
j_gene: TRBJ1-2; abundance: NA; v_gene: TRBV27; CDR3aa: ASSLPYGYT
j_gene: TRBJ2-1; abundance: NA; v_gene: TRBV6-5; CDR3aa: ASSSRVNEQF